The sequence of this TCR beta chain was determined in a study of blood T cells in healthy people across ages. Overall study results and limits: Across samples, TCR beta diversity tracked strongly with naive T cell percentage.

This clonotype was seen a handful of times. Its antigen is unknown. The second PCR ran about 6 to 11 cycles with a sample-barcoded 5' primer and J-beta primers. Via MiXCR, TCRdb re-called the 5' RACE reads, giving one row per CDR3 protein. Of 1,500,000 or so distinct CDR3 sequences in the sample, 59% are singletons; the top ten hold about 6.3%. In germline, CDR1 is SQVTM, CDR2 ANQGSEA. The V segment lost 4 bases and the J segment 2 bases; nucleotides outside the gene matches: 16. The CDR3 extends over 17 amino acids. The receptor was isolated from a young man in good health. The specimen sequenced was blood. The J gene is TRBJ2-5, the V gene TRBV29-1, with 7 bases fitting TRBD1. The CDR3: CSVGGRTGANTQETQYF. Here the CDR3 DNA reads TGCAGCGTTGGCGGTCGGACAGGAGCTAATACGCAAGAGACCCAGTACTTC. The whole variable domain, filled in from reference TRBV29-1 and TRBJ2-5, reads SAVISQKPSRDICQRGTSLTIQCQVDSQVTMMFWYRQQPGQSLTLIATANQGSEATYESGFVIDKFPISRPNLTFSTLTVSNMSPEDSSIYLCSVGGRTGANTQETQYFGPGTRLLVL.